This TCR beta chain was captured by sequencing in a study of blood T cell repertoires in COVID-19. Background on the study: The United States, Italy and Spain provided the acute and convalescent COVID-19 samples. Sample material is recorded as cDNA or gDNA derived from T cells, B-cell-depleted T cells, or PBMCs.

Authors' processing steps: It was from reference gene primer amplification that nucleated cell counts were estimated. Sequencing used immunoSEQ multiplex PCR; TCRdb keeps in-frame clones, though not all of them. The V and J calls and clone size come from that table; D and trimming were worked out from the DNA. The profile shows 45,000 to 60,000 clones, 86% of them singletons. Trimming left V 5 bases short and J 6 bases short, with 11 bases between. This CDR3 spans 12 amino acids. This rearrangement joins TRBV12-3 or TRBV12-4 to TRBJ2-7, with D tentatively TRBD1 (6 bases). The specimen was peripheral blood. The sequence derives from a man aged 55 to 70 with active or convalescent COVID-19. DNA for the CDR3: TGTGCCAGCAGTGACAGGATCGGCGAGCAGTACTTC. Encoded protein: CASSDRIGEQYF.